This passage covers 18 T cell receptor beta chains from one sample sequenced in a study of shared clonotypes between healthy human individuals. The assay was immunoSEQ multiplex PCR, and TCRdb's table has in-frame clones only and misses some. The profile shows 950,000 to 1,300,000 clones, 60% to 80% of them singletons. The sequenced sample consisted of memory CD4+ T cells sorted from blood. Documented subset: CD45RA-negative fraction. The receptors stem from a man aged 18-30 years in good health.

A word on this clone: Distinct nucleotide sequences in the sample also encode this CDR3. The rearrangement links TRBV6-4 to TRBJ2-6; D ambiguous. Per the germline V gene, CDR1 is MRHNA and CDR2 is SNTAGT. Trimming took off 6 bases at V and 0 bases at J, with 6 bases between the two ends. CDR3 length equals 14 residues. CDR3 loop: CASSPFSGANVLTF. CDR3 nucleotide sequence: TGTGCCAGCAGCCCGTTCTCTGGGGCCAACGTCCTGACTTTC.

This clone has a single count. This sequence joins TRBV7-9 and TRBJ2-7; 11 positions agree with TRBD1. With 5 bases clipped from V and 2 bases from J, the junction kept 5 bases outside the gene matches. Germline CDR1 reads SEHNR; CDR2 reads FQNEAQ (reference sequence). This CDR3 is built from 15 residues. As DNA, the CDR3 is TGTGCCAGCAGCCTGGGGACAGGGGGTCCCTACGAGCAGTACTTC. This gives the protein CASSLGTGGPYEQYF.

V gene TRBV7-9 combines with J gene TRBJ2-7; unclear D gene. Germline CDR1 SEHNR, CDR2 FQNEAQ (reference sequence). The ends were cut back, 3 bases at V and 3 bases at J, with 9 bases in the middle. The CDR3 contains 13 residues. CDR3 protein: CASSFLLGYEQYF. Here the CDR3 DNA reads TGTGCCAGCAGCTTTTTACTTGGCTACGAGCAGTACTTC.

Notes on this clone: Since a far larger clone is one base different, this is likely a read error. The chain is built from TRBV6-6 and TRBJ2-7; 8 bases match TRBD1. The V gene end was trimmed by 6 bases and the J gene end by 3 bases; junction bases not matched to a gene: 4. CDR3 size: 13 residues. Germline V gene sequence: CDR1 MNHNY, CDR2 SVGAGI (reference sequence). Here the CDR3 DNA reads TGTGCCAGCAGCAAAGGACAGGGCTACGAGCAGTACTTC. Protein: CASSKGQGYEQYF.

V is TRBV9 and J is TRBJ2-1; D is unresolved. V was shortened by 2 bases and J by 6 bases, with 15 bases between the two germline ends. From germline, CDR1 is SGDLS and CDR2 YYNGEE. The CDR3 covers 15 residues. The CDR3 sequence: CASSVDGPSVNEQFF. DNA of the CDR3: TGTGCCAGCAGCGTCGACGGGCCTTCGGTCAATGAGCAGTTCTTC.

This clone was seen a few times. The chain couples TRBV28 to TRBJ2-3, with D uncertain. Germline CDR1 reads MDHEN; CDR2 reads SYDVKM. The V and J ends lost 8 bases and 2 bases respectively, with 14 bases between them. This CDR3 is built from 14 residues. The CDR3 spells CASYSAAHTDTQYF. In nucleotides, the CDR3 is TGTGCCAGCTATTCGGCGGCCCACACAGATACGCAGTATTTT.

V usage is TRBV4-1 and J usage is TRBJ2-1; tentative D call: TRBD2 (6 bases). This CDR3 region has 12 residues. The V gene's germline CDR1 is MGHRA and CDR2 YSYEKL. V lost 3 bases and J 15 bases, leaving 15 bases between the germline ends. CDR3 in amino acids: CASSQTLGRRFF. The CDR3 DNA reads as TGCGCCAGCAGCCAGACGTTAGGGAGGCGGTTCTTC.

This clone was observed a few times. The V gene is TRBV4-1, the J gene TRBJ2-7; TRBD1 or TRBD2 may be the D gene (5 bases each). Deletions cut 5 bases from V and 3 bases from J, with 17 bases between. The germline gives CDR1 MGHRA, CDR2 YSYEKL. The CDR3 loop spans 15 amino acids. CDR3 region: CASSLEPGPRYEQYF. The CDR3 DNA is TGCGCCAGCAGCTTGGAACCGGGACCCCGCTACGAGCAGTACTTC.

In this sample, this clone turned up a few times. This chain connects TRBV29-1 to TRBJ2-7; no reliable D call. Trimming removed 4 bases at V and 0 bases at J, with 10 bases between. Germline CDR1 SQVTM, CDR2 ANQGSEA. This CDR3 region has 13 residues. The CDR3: CSVGSPVSYEQYF. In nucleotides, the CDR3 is TGCAGCGTTGGGTCCCCGGTCTCCTACGAGCAGTACTTC.

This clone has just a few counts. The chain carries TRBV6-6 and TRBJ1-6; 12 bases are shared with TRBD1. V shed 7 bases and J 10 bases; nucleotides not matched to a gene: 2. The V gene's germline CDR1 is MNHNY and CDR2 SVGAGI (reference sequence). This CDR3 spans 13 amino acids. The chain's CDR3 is CASTGTGGSPLHF. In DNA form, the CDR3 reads TGTGCCAGCACCGGGACAGGGGGCTCACCCCTCCACTTT.

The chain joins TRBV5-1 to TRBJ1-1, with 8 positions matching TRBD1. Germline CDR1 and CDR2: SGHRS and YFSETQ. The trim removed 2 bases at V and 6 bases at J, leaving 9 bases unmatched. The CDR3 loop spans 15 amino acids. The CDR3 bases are TGCGCCAGCAGCTTCTCCGGGACAGGTTTTTCTGAAGCTTTCTTT. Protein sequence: CASSFSGTGFSEAFF.

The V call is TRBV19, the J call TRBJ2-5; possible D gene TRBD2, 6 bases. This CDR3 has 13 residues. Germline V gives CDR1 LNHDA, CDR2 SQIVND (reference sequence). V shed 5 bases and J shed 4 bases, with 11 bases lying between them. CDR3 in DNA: TGTGCCAGTAGTCCGCCGGGACTAGAGACCCAGTACTTC. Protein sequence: CASSPPGLETQYF.

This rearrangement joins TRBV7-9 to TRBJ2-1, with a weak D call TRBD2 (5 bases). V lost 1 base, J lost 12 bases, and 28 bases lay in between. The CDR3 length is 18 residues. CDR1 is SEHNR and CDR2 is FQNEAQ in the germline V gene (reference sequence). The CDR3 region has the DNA TGTGCCAGCAGCTTAGGGGAGCTACTAAGAAATACGAATGAGTGGCAGTTCTTC. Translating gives CASSLGELLRNTNEWQFF.

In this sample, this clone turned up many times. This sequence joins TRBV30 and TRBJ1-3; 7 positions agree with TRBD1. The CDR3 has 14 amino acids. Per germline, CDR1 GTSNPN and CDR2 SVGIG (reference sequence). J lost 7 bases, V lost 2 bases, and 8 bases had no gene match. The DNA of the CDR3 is TGTGCCTGGAGTATTTCCGACAGGGCGAACACCATATATTTT. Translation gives CAWSISDRANTIYF.

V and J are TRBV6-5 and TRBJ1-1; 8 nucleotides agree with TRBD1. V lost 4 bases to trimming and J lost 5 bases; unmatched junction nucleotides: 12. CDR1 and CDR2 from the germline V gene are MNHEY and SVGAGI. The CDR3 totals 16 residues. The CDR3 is CASSSDGTGEGTEAFF. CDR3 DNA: TGTGCCAGCAGTTCAGACGGGACAGGTGAGGGTACTGAAGCTTTCTTT.

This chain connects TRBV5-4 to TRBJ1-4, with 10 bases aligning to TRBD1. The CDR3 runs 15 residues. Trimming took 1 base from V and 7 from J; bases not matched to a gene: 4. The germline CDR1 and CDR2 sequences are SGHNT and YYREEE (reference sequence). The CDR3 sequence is CASSLTGTGAEKLFF. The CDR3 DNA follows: TGTGCCAGCAGCTTGACCGGGACAGGGGCTGAAAAACTGTTTTTT. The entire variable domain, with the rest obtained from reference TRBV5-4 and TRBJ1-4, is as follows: ETGVTQSPTHLIKTRGQQVTLRCSSQSGHNTVSWYQQALGQGPQFIFQYYREEENGRGNFPPRFSGLQFPNYSSELNVNALELDDSALYLCASSLTGTGAEKLFFGSGTQLSVL.

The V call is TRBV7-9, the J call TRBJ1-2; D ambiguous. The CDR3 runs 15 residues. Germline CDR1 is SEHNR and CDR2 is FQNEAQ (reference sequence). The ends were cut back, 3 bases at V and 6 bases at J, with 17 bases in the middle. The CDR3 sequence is CASSFPQALEHGYTF. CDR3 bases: TGTGCCAGCAGCTTTCCTCAGGCCCTTGAGCATGGCTACACCTTC. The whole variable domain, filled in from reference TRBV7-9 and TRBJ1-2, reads DTGVSQNPRHKITKRGQNVTFRCDPISEHNRLYWYRQTLGQGPEFLTYFQNEAQLEKSRLLSDRFSAERPKGSFSTLEIQRTEQGDSAMYLCASSFPQALEHGYTFGSGTRLTVV.

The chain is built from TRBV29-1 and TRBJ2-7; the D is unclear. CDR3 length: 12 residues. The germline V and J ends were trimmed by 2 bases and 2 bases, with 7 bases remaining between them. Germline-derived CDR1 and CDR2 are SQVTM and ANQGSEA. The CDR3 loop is CSVELHTYEQYF. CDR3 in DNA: TGCAGCGTTGAACTACACACCTACGAGCAGTACTTC.